The 26 T cell receptor beta chains listed next were all sequenced from one sample in a study of cytomegalovirus exposure and HLA in healthy donors listed by TCRdb under 2017. Libraries were built with the immunoSEQ multiplex PCR assay. For the multiplex PCR, a mixture combining 60 forward primers for TCR Vbeta segments and 13 reverse primers for TCR Jbeta segments was used. The clones in this table, taken by TCRdb from immuneACCESS, are in-frame only. Not every clone is retained; where verified, under half of the shortfall comes from an unresolved V gene, and the cause of the rest is unknown. Across this sample there are a few hundred thousand clones, with 70% to 80% seen only once. The top ten constitute under 0.25% of the sample. Material: PBMCs. All receptors derive from a girl aged 2 to 9 in good health and CMV-seronegative.

The rearrangement joins TRBV29-1 to TRBJ2-3; D is unresolved. Germline V gives CDR1 SQVTM, CDR2 ANQGSEA. Trimming removed 3 bases at V and 0 bases at J, with 13 bases between. The length of the CDR3 is 15 residues. The CDR3 protein is CSVDHRTTSTDTQYF. The CDR3 nucleotides read TGCAGCGTTGATCACAGAACCACTAGCACAGATACGCAGTATTTT.

The V call is TRBV7-8, the J call TRBJ2-1; 10 nucleotides line up with TRBD2. The V gene's germline CDR1 is SGHVS and CDR2 FQNEAQ. CDR3 length: 15 amino acids. V lost 1 base to trimming and J lost 7 bases; unmatched junction nucleotides: 4. The CDR3 protein is CASSLVAGGSNEQFF. CDR3 nucleotide sequence: TGTGCCAGCAGCTTAGTAGCGGGAGGTTCAAATGAGCAGTTCTTC.

A single count supports this clone. The genes are TRBV7-3 and TRBJ2-1; a weak D match, TRBD2 (6 bases). The ends were cut back, 4 bases at V and 2 bases at J, with 12 bases in the middle. This CDR3 region has 15 residues. The germline gives CDR1 SGHTA, CDR2 FQGTGA. The DNA of the CDR3 is TGTGCCAGCAGCTCCTGGCCGGGGGCCTACAATGAGCAGTTCTTC. It yields the protein CASSSWPGAYNEQFF.

CDR3 DNA sequence: TGTGCCTGGAGCAAGACAGGATCCACAGATACGCAGTATTTT. It encodes CAWSKTGSTDTQYF. This rearrangement joins TRBV30 to TRBJ2-3; the D gene is possibly TRBD1 (6 bases). The CDR3 has 14 amino acids. Trimming removed 3 bases from V and 2 bases from J, with 12 bases in between. Per germline, CDR1 GTSNPN and CDR2 SVGIG (reference sequence).

Remarks on this clone: Other DNA variants within this sample encode the same CDR3. The V and J genes are TRBV5-1 and TRBJ1-1; D gene unclear. V dropped 0 bases and J dropped 0 bases, with 3 bases sitting between them. The CDR3 runs to 13 residues. Looked up from germline, CDR1 is SGHRS and CDR2 is YFSETQ. The CDR3 spells CASSLALNTEAFF. The CDR3 nucleotides read TGCGCCAGCAGCTTGGCTCTGAACACTGAAGCTTTCTTT.

A single count supports this clone. The genes are TRBV19 and TRBJ2-1; D is ambiguous. This CDR3 has 17 amino acids. The germline CDR1 and CDR2 sequences are LNHDA and SQIVND (reference sequence). Trimming removed 5 bases at V and 2 bases at J, with 19 bases between. CDR3 nucleotide sequence: TGTGCCAGTAGTGCCCGAGGCCCATCACGGGCCTACAATGAGCAGTTCTTC. This gives the protein CASSARGPSRAYNEQFF.

This chain links TRBV6-1 with TRBJ2-3; D not resolved. V lost 6 bases to trimming and J lost 2 bases, with 6 bases between them. The CDR3 totals 12 residues. Germline V gene lookup returns CDR1 MNHNS and CDR2 SASEGT. CDR3 loop: CASSGFTDTQYF. DNA for the CDR3: TGTGCCAGCAGCGGTTTCACAGATACGCAGTATTTT.

CDR3 sequence (DNA): TGTGCCAGCAGCAAGTTCGGCACTGAAGCTTTCTTT. It yields the protein CASSKFGTEAFF. This chain joins TRBV14 and TRBJ1-1; D remains unclear. The V gene's germline CDR1 is SGHDN and CDR2 FVKESK. V shed 5 bases and J shed 4 bases, with 8 bases lying between them. The CDR3 is made up of 12 amino acids. Using reference TRBV14 and TRBJ1-1 for the parts outside the CDR3, the full variable domain is EAGVTQFPSHSVIEKGQTVTLRCDPISGHDNLYWYRRVMGKEIKFLLHFVKESKQDESGMPNNRFLAERTGGTYSTLKVQPAELEDSGVYFCASSKFGTEAFFGQGTRLTVV.

The chain joins TRBV25-1 to TRBJ2-7; 11 nucleotides line up with TRBD1. CDR3 length equals 14 residues. Trimming at V came to 5 bases and at J to 3 bases, leaving 3 bases not matched to a gene. CDR1 MGHDK and CDR2 SYGVNS come from the germline V gene. The chain's CDR3 is CASSPGTGGYEQYF. DNA of the CDR3: TGTGCCAGCAGTCCCGGGACAGGGGGCTACGAGCAGTACTTC.

The rearrangement links TRBV6-5 to TRBJ1-1; D possibly corresponds to TRBD1 (5 bases). This CDR3 has 12 amino acids. Trimming removed 6 bases at V and 5 bases at J, with 10 bases between. Per the germline V gene, CDR1 is MNHEY and CDR2 is SVGAGI. CDR3 in amino acids: CASRHTGTEAFF. CDR3 nucleotides: TGTGCCAGCAGACATACAGGTACTGAAGCTTTCTTT.

This clone was seen only a few times. The rearrangement links TRBV7-9 to TRBJ2-2; 10 nucleotides line up with TRBD2. CDR1 is SEHNR, CDR2 FQNEAQ, per germline (reference sequence). There are 19 residues in the CDR3. Trimming took 4 bases from V and 2 from J; bases not matched to a gene: 13. CDR3 coding DNA: TGTGCCAGCAGCTCCATAGCGGGGGGTGCTTTCCCTAACACCGGGGAGCTGTTTTTT. Translation gives CASSSIAGGAFPNTGELFF.

The chain couples TRBV9 to TRBJ1-2; possible D gene TRBD1, 5 bases. The CDR3 covers 17 residues. V gave up 0 bases and J gave up 4 bases, with 19 bases separating them. CDR1 is SGDLS, CDR2 YYNGEE, per germline. The CDR3 region has the DNA TGTGCCAGCAGCGTAGATGCTGGGTTGGGGCATCTCTATGGCTACACCTTC. This encodes CASSVDAGLGHLYGYTF.

The V and J genes are TRBV19 and TRBJ1-2, with 7 positions matching TRBD1. The length of the CDR3 is 14 residues. The ends lost 1 base at V and 5 bases at J; junction bases unmatched: 4. Germline lookup yields CDR1 LNHDA and CDR2 SQIVND (reference sequence). The CDR3 DNA reads TGTGCCAGTAGTATAGGGGGGACAGAGTATGGCTACACCTTC. It codes for CASSIGGTEYGYTF.

This sequence joins TRBV5-6 and TRBJ1-2; 8 bases align to TRBD1. Germline-derived CDR1 and CDR2 are SGHDT and YYEEEE. CDR3 length: 15 residues. The J segment lost 7 bases and the V segment lost 5 bases, leaving 13 bases of the junction unmatched. CDR3 sequence (DNA): TGTGCCAGCAGTTCCTTCGGGGCAGGGGGCCGTGGCTACACCTTC. Translation gives CASSSFGAGGRGYTF.

The chain employs TRBV10-3 and TRBJ1-6; no definite D call. The V gene's germline CDR1 is ENHRY and CDR2 SYGVKD. The ends were cut back, 8 bases at V and 6 bases at J, with 17 bases in the middle. CDR3 length: 15 residues. The CDR3 DNA is TGTGCCATCGGCGGAGCCCGAGACCCTAATTCACCCCTCCACTTT. As protein: CAIGGARDPNSPLHF.

The V and J genes are TRBV5-1 and TRBJ1-2; a possible D gene is TRBD1 (5 bases). Germline V gene data show CDR1 as SGHRS and CDR2 as YFSETQ. The V and J ends lost 4 bases and 2 bases respectively, with 18 bases between them. The CDR3 runs 16 residues. CDR3 protein: CASSEQDPTYNYGYTF. The CDR3 nucleotides read TGCGCCAGCAGCGAACAGGATCCTACTTACAACTATGGCTACACCTTC.

This chain connects TRBV7-7 to TRBJ2-7, with 8 bases identical to TRBD1. The CDR3 covers 16 residues. CDR1 and CDR2 from the germline V gene are SSHAT and FNYEAQ (reference sequence). J was trimmed by 4 bases and V by 5 bases; bases with no gene match: 13. CDR3 DNA: TGTGCCAGCAGCCCCGAGGTCGGGACAGGACTTTACGAGCAGTACTTC. Translation: CASSPEVGTGLYEQYF.

The chain couples TRBV9 to TRBJ2-3; 9 bases line up with TRBD2. Germline-derived CDR1 and CDR2 are SGDLS and YYNGEE. CDR3 length: 17 residues. V lost 3 bases and J lost 7; bases outside the gene matches: 15. The CDR3 DNA follows: TGTGCCAGCAGCGCCTCCGAGAGAGGCGGGGGGGAGTATACGCAGTATTTT. Residues: CASSASERGGGEYTQYF.

A remark on this clone: This sample also contains other DNA sequences that code for the same CDR3. V and J are TRBV2 and TRBJ1-1, with TRBD1 identical over 8 bases. Germline V gene lookup returns CDR1 SNHLY and CDR2 FYNNEI. V gave up 6 bases and J gave up 3 bases; unmatched junction bases: 9. This CDR3 region has 15 residues. The CDR3 nucleotides are TGTGCCAGCAGAACAGGGGGGTCAGCGTACACTGAAGCTTTCTTT. Its translation is CASRTGGSAYTEAFF.

The J gene is TRBJ2-7, the V gene TRBV7-6, with D uncertain. The germline V gene encodes CDR1 SGHVS and CDR2 FNYEAQ. With 1 base removed from V and 3 bases from J, the gap between germline ends came to 10 bases. CDR3 size: 14 residues. This chain's CDR3 is CASSLEASNYEQYF. The CDR3 DNA is TGTGCCAGCAGCTTAGAGGCTAGTAACTACGAGCAGTACTTC.

This clone showed up just once. This chain connects TRBV11-2 to TRBJ2-7; 7 bases agree with TRBD1. V was pared by 5 bases and J by 5 bases, with 6 bases of the junction left unmatched. The CDR3 consists of 13 residues. CDR1 and CDR2 from the germline V gene are SGHAT and FQNNGV. The CDR3 region has the DNA TGTGCCAGCAGCGACTTACAGGGGAACGAGCAGTACTTC. This codes for CASSDLQGNEQYF.

This chain connects TRBV7-9 to TRBJ2-7; D is possibly TRBD2 (5 bases). The CDR3 has 14 residues. Germline V gene lookup returns CDR1 SEHNR and CDR2 FQNEAQ (reference sequence). Trimming pared 0 bases from V and 3 bases from J, leaving 9 bases between. As DNA, the CDR3 is TGTGCCAGCAGCTTAGCTTCCGGGGACTACGAGCAGTACTTC. It yields the protein CASSLASGDYEQYF.

The rearrangement joins TRBV5-1 to TRBJ1-4; a weak D match, TRBD1 (6 bases). Germline CDR1 SGHRS, CDR2 YFSETQ. The CDR3 has 16 amino acids. V lost 3 bases and J 0 bases, leaving 12 bases between the germline ends. For the CDR3, the DNA is TGCGCCAGCAGCTACTCGACAGGACCAACTAATGAAAAACTGTTTTTT. It yields the protein CASSYSTGPTNEKLFF.

A single count supports this clone. The chain combines TRBV7-3 with TRBJ2-2; D gene ambiguous. Trimming shortened V by 5 bases and J by 4 bases, and 8 bases separated the two germline ends. CDR1 SGHTA and CDR2 FQGTGA come from the germline V gene. The CDR3 covers 13 residues. This CDR3 reads CASSPYSTGELFF. CDR3 sequence (DNA): TGTGCCAGCAGCCCTTACTCCACCGGGGAGCTGTTTTTT.

This clone was detected only a few times. The chain couples TRBV5-4 to TRBJ2-3; no clear D gene. The CDR3 extends over 12 amino acids. The V end was cut by 2 bases, the J end by 3 bases, with 4 bases between. Germline assignment: CDR1 SGHNT and CDR2 YYREEE (reference sequence). The CDR3 DNA follows: TGTGCCAGCAGCTTCAGGACAGATACGCAGTATTTT. Its translation is CASSFRTDTQYF.

The V gene is TRBV14, the J gene TRBJ2-1; tentative D call: TRBD2 (6 bases). Germline CDR1 is SGHDN and CDR2 is FVKESK. Trimming pared 0 bases from V and 8 bases from J, leaving 20 bases between. This CDR3 region has 17 residues. This CDR3 reads CASSQERGGAVLDEQFF. CDR3 in DNA: TGTGCCAGCAGCCAAGAACGTGGCGGGGCGGTTTTGGATGAGCAGTTCTTC.